This T cell receptor beta chain stems from a study of blood T cell repertoires in COVID-19. In germline, CDR1 is MNHEY, CDR2 SMNVEV (reference sequence). This CDR3 contains 15 residues. V was pared by 4 bases and J by 7 bases, with 9 bases of the junction left unmatched. This clone was counted a single time. Repertoires were generated with immunoSEQ multiplex PCR, while TCRdb's copy carries only in-frame clones and drops some. The repertoire holds 350,000 to 500,000 clones, with roughly 90% as singletons. This sequence originates from a man aged 18 to 30 with COVID-19, enrolled during active disease. The chain joins TRBV27 to TRBJ2-1, with 8 bases lining up with TRBD2. What was sequenced was peripheral blood. CDR3: CASSSIGGRQNEQFF. CDR3 DNA sequence: TGTGCCAGCAGTTCTATCGGCGGGAGGCAGAATGAGCAGTTCTTC.